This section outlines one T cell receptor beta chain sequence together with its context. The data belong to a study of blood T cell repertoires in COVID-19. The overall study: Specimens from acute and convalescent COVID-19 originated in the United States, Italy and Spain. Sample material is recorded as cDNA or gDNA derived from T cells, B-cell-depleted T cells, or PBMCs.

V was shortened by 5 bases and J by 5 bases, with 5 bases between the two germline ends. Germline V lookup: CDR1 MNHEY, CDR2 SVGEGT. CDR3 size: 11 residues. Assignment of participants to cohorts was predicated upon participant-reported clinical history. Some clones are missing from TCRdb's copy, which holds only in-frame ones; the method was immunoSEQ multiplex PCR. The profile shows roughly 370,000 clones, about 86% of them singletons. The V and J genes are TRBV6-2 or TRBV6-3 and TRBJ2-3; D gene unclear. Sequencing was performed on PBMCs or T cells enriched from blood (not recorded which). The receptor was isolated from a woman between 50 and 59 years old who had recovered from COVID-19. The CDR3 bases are TGTGCCAGCAGTAACGGAGATACGCAGTATTTT. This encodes CASSNGDTQYF.